This TCR beta chain was profiled in a study of blood T cell repertoires in COVID-19. Study-wide context: There were acute and convalescent COVID-19 samples, and they came from the United States, Italy and Spain. Sources were T cells, B-cell-depleted T cells, or PBMCs; the material itself was cDNA or gDNA.

Trimming at V came to 7 bases and at J to 8 bases, leaving 6 bases not matched to a gene. The CDR3 is made up of 11 amino acids. Germline V gives CDR1 SQVTM, CDR2 ANQGSEA. Under the authors' procedure: Amplification from reference gene primers served as the basis for estimated nucleated cell counts. The data were produced by immunoSEQ multiplex PCR, yet TCRdb's version contains in-frame clones alone and is incomplete. V and J calls and clone size follow that table, whereas D and trimming were derived from the DNA. The data contain 250,000 to 350,000 clones, roughly nine tenths of them singletons. The sequence came from a woman between 40 and 50 years old who had recovered from COVID-19. The sample comprised peripheral blood. The chain carries TRBV29-1 and TRBJ1-2; TRBD1 matches at 8 bases. CDR3 sequence reads: CSGRTGRGYTF. The CDR3 bases are TGCAGCGGAAGGACAGGGCGCGGCTACACCTTC.